The 14 T cell receptor beta chains presented below share a single source sample, sequenced in a study of graft-versus-host responses after intestinal transplantation. The table came from immunoSEQ multiplex PCR; TCRdb's copy has only in-frame clones and leaves some out. Among some 110,000 clones listed, approximately 93% were seen once. These TCRs are of unknown antigen specificity. This material consisted of unstimulated CD8+ T cells sorted from spleen or lymph node cells, taken before transplant. The source is a human donor who was the organ donor for an intestinal transplant.

The V gene is TRBV10-1, the J gene TRBJ2-7; possibly TRBD1 or TRBD2 for D (7 bases each). Germline lookup yields CDR1 WNHNN and CDR2 SYGVQD (reference sequence). V lost 10 bases and J 6 bases, leaving 25 bases between the germline ends. There are 15 residues in the CDR3. In nucleotides, the CDR3 is TGCGCCACCTCCCCAAGGCAGGGGGGGGACTGCGAGCAGTACTTC. Protein: CATSPRQGGDCEQYF.

The V and J genes are TRBV7-6 and TRBJ2-2; TRBD2 matches 13 bases. The V segment lost 4 bases and the J segment 4 bases; nucleotides outside the gene matches: 12. Germline V CDR1 and CDR2: SGHVS, FNYEAQ. The CDR3 is 19 residues long. CDR3 nucleotides: TGTGCCAGCAGCTCCCGGGGGGGACTAGCGGGATATGGCACCGGGGAGCTGTTTTTT. Translation gives CASSSRGGLAGYGTGELFF. The whole variable domain, filled in from reference TRBV7-6 and TRBJ2-2, reads GAGVSQSPRYKVTKRGQDVALRCDPISGHVSLYWYRQALGQGPEFLTYFNYEAQQDKSGLPNDRFSAERPEGSISTLTIQRTEQRDSAMYRCASSSRGGLAGYGTGELFFGEGSRLTVL.

The chain couples TRBV6-6 to TRBJ2-3; D might be TRBD2 (6 bases). Germline CDR1 reads MNHNY; CDR2 reads SVGAGI (reference sequence). There are 15 residues in the CDR3. V shed 0 bases and J shed 0 bases, with 7 bases lying between them. CDR3 coding DNA: TGTGCCAGCAGTTACTCCGGGACTAGCACAGATACGCAGTATTTT. This encodes CASSYSGTSTDTQYF.

This chain joins TRBV4-3 and TRBJ1-3, with D perhaps TRBD1 (6 bases). CDR1 and CDR2 (germline): LGHNA, YSLEER. V was pared by 0 bases and J by 0 bases, with 6 bases between. The CDR3 spans 15 residues. CDR3 residues: CASSQETGSGNTIYF. DNA of the CDR3: TGCGCCAGCAGCCAAGAGACAGGCTCTGGAAACACCATATATTTT.

The chain recombines TRBV4-3 with TRBJ2-7; no clear D. Germline V CDR1 and CDR2: LGHNA, YSLEER. The V end was cut by 0 bases, the J end by 4 bases, with 13 bases between. This CDR3 region has 15 residues. The CDR3 protein is CASSQDRSSPYEQYF. For the CDR3, the DNA is TGCGCCAGCAGCCAAGACCGCAGTAGCCCGTACGAGCAGTACTTC.

V is TRBV5-6 and J is TRBJ2-7, with D maybe TRBD1 (6 bases). Per germline, CDR1 SGHDT and CDR2 YYEEEE. The CDR3 has 13 amino acids. Trimming removed 7 bases from V and 0 bases from J, with 11 bases in between. CDR3 sequence reads: CASSGTPSYEQYF. In DNA, the CDR3 is TGTGCCAGCTCCGGGACACCCTCCTACGAGCAGTACTTC. The full variable domain, in which reference TRBV5-6 and TRBJ2-7 provide the parts outside the CDR3, is DAGVTQSPTHLIKTRGQQVTLRCSPKSGHDTVSWYQQALGQGPQFIFQYYEEEERQRGNFPDRFSGHQFPNYSSELNVNALLLGDSALYLCASSGTPSYEQYFGPGTRLTVT.

The V and J genes are TRBV9 and TRBJ2-7; 7 bases fit TRBD1. The CDR3 is made up of 16 amino acids. Losses at the gene ends were 3 bases for V and 2 bases for J; bases not matched to a gene: 11. Per the germline V gene, CDR1 is SGDLS and CDR2 is YYNGEE. The CDR3 reads CASSDNDRATAYEQYF. The CDR3 DNA follows: TGTGCCAGCAGCGATAATGACAGGGCAACAGCCTACGAGCAGTACTTC.

This clone was recorded once. The gene calls are TRBV7-9 and TRBJ2-7; 11 bases fit TRBD1. Germline V gene lookup returns CDR1 SEHNR and CDR2 FQNEAQ (reference sequence). The CDR3 is 15 residues long. Losses at the gene ends were 6 bases for V and 2 bases for J; bases not matched to a gene: 6. CDR3: CASRPGQGAAYEQYF. The CDR3 DNA follows: TGTGCCAGCAGGCCAGGACAGGGGGCGGCCTACGAGCAGTACTTC. The entire variable domain, with the rest obtained from reference TRBV7-9 and TRBJ2-7, is as follows: DTGVSQNPRHKITKRGQNVTFRCDPISEHNRLYWYRQTLGQGPEFLTYFQNEAQLEKSRLLSDRFSAERPKGSFSTLEIQRTEQGDSAMYLCASRPGQGAAYEQYFGPGTRLTVT.

V gene TRBV9 combines with J gene TRBJ2-1; 8 positions match TRBD2. J lost 9 bases, V lost 0 bases, and 2 bases had no gene match. This CDR3 has 13 residues. CDR1 and CDR2 from the germline V gene are SGDLS and YYNGEE. For the CDR3, the DNA is TGTGCCAGCAGCGTAGGTCTAGCGGGTGAGCAGTTCTTC. It specifies CASSVGLAGEQFF.

CDR3: CAWSVEGLYGYTF. CDR3 DNA: TGTGCCTGGAGTGTAGAGGGGCTATATGGCTACACCTTC. This chain joins TRBV30 and TRBJ1-2; a weak D match, TRBD1 (5 bases). V was pared by 0 bases and J by 5 bases, with 10 bases between. Germline CDR1 is GTSNPN and CDR2 is SVGIG (reference sequence). This CDR3 region has 13 residues.

This chain joins TRBV28 and TRBJ2-5, with D perhaps matching TRBD1 (6 bases). V dropped 3 bases and J dropped 5 bases, with 13 bases sitting between them. CDR3 length equals 14 residues. The germline CDR1 and CDR2 sequences are MDHEN and SYDVKM. The CDR3 DNA reads as TGTGCCAGCAGTTTTAATGGGGGCGGGGAGACCCAGTACTTC. Protein product: CASSFNGGGETQYF. Full variable domain (outside the CDR3, taken from reference TRBV28 and TRBJ2-5): DVKVTQSSRYLVKRTGEKVFLECVQDMDHENMFWYRQDPGLGLRLIYFSYDVKMKEKGDIPEGYSVSREKKERFSLILESASTNQTSMYLCASSFNGGGETQYFGPGTRLLVL.

The CDR3 sequence is CASSTGNTIYF. The CDR3 DNA follows: TGTGCCAGCAGTACTGGAAACACCATATATTTT. The J gene is TRBJ1-3, the V gene TRBV6-5; D call uncertain. The CDR3 spans 11 residues. The V gene lost 5 bases and the J gene lost 2 bases, with 1 base spanning the gap. Germline lookup yields CDR1 MNHEY and CDR2 SVGAGI.

This rearrangement joins TRBV21-1 to TRBJ1-2. TRBV21-1 is annotated as a pseudogene. This CDR3 has 17 residues. The CDR3 protein is CASSKAPGAAPNYGYTF. CDR3 DNA sequence: TGTGCCAGCAGCAAAGCCCCGGGCGCAGCCCCTAACTATGGCTACACCTTC.

V is TRBV28 and J is TRBJ2-1, with 9 bases lining up with TRBD2. This CDR3 is built from 17 residues. The germline V gene encodes CDR1 MDHEN and CDR2 SYDVKM. V shed 3 bases, J shed 3 bases, and the junction held 9 bases outside the gene matches. CDR3 residues: CASSFTLAGPHYNEQFF. CDR3 nucleotides: TGTGCCAGCAGTTTTACCCTAGCGGGGCCCCACTACAATGAGCAGTTCTTC.